One and the same sample provided the 32 T cell receptor beta chains below, sequenced in a study of T-cell reconstitution after alpha-beta-depleted transplantation in children. Construction of the TCRbeta library involved unique molecular identifiers. TCRdb processed the PCR reads anew with MiXCR; each CDR3 protein has one entry. Seen here are about 610,000 distinct CDR3 sequences, about 11% observed once, and the top ten hold about 4%. Sequenced here: PBMCs from the stem cell graft donor, sampled from the stem cell graft. The source is a human donor who donated a stem cell graft to a child with acute myeloid leukemia.

This clonotype occurred a few times. The rearrangement joins TRBV18 to TRBJ1-1; no clear D gene. Deletions cut 3 bases from V and 7 bases from J, with 9 bases between. The CDR3 is 12 amino acids. Germline lookup yields CDR1 KGHSH and CDR2 LQKENI. The CDR3 DNA sequence: TGTGCCAGCTCACCTCTCGGGTTTGAAGCTTTCTTT. Protein: CASSPLGFEAFF.

The genes are TRBV7-6 and TRBJ2-3; weak D call: TRBD2 (6 bases). Trimming cost V 8 bases and J 2 bases, with 11 bases left between them. This CDR3 region has 13 residues. From germline, CDR1 is SGHVS and CDR2 FNYEAQ. Written as DNA, the CDR3 is TGTGCCAGCCGGGACTCCAACACAGATACGCAGTATTTT. Encoded protein: CASRDSNTDTQYF.

This clonotype occurred many times. This chain connects TRBV5-1 to TRBJ2-5; TRBD2 matches 8 bases. J lost 4 bases, V lost 1 base, and 6 bases had no gene match. From germline, CDR1 is SGHRS and CDR2 YFSETQ. The CDR3 sequence is 15 residues long. The CDR3, as DNA: TGCGCCAGCAGCTTGAGGCCGGGAGGGTCAGAGACCCAGTACTTC. Amino acid sequence: CASSLRPGGSETQYF.

This sequence joins TRBV20-1 and TRBJ2-1; 8 bases agree with TRBD1. The CDR3 sequence is 14 residues long. From germline, CDR1 is DFQATT and CDR2 SNEGSKA (reference sequence). Trimming at V came to 6 bases and at J to 3 bases, leaving 7 bases not matched to a gene. In DNA, the CDR3 is TGCAGTGCCACCACAGGGGGTCTCTACAATGAGCAGTTCTTC. Residues: CSATTGGLYNEQFF.

This clonotype appeared a few times. This chain joins TRBV6-4 and TRBJ2-7; D possibly corresponds to TRBD2 (5 bases). Trimming removed 4 bases at V and 7 bases at J, with 14 bases between. This CDR3 has 13 residues. Per the germline V gene, CDR1 is MRHNA and CDR2 is SNTAGT. CDR3: CASSVRLGREQYF. The CDR3, as DNA: TGTGCCAGCAGTGTGAGATTGGGGAGAGAGCAGTACTTC.

This clonotype was recorded many times. The rearrangement uses TRBV3-1 and TRBJ1-6, with D unclear. The CDR3 is made up of 17 amino acids. V lost 2 bases, J lost 4 bases, and 15 bases lay in between. The germline CDR1 and CDR2 sequences are LGHDT and YNNKEL (reference sequence). The CDR3, as DNA: TGTGCCAGCAGCCAAAACAAGAGGCCAGATTATAATTCACCCCTCCACTTT. Protein product: CASSQNKRPDYNSPLHF.

This clonotype was detected only a few times. V is TRBV15 and J is TRBJ2-6; D uncertain. Germline-derived CDR1 and CDR2 are LNHNV and YYDKDF (reference sequence). The CDR3 loop spans 16 amino acids. Between the trimmed V and J ends, which lost 1 base and 0 bases, there was a span of 7 bases. The CDR3 is CATSRARVSGANVLTF. The CDR3 region has the DNA TGTGCCACCAGCAGAGCACGCGTCTCTGGGGCCAACGTCCTGACTTTC.

This clonotype was seen a handful of times. This chain links TRBV12-3 or TRBV12-4 with TRBJ2-2; the D is unclear. Trimming left V 6 bases short and J 7 bases short, with 9 bases between. The CDR3 runs to 12 residues. CDR3 in amino acids: CASSQSNGELFF. CDR3 coding DNA: TGTGCCAGCAGCCAGTCAAACGGGGAGCTGTTTTTT.

In this sample, this clonotype turned up a few times. The DNA of the CDR3 is TGCAGTGCTAGAGATCTAGGAGGGAGGGACGAGCAGTACTTC. Its protein is CSARDLGGRDEQYF. V gene TRBV20-1 combines with J gene TRBJ2-7; 7 bases align to TRBD2. V lost 0 bases and J lost 5; bases outside the gene matches: 7. This CDR3 has 14 residues. Germline V lookup: CDR1 DFQATT, CDR2 SNEGSKA (reference sequence).

This clonotype has a handful of counts. This chain joins TRBV10-3 and TRBJ2-1, with 9 bases fitting TRBD2. The CDR3 consists of 15 residues. V dropped 7 bases and J dropped 5; count of bases not matched to a gene: 9. Germline V gene sequence: CDR1 ENHRY, CDR2 SYGVKD. The CDR3 spells CAITGTTSGDNEQFF. The CDR3, as DNA: TGTGCCATCACGGGAACGACTAGCGGAGACAATGAGCAGTTCTTC.

This clonotype was detected ten times or more. V is TRBV20-1 and J is TRBJ2-1; 7 nucleotides agree with TRBD2. V shed 6 bases and J 4 bases; nucleotides not matched to a gene: 18. The CDR3 is 17 amino acids. Germline V gene lookup returns CDR1 DFQATT and CDR2 SNEGSKA (reference sequence). The DNA for the CDR3 is TGCAGTGCCCCTACACCTAGCGGTGCGTCGGGGTACAATGAGCAGTTCTTC. It encodes CSAPTPSGASGYNEQFF.

In this sample, this clonotype turned up many times. The V and J genes are TRBV29-1 and TRBJ2-3, with no clear D. Trimming shortened V by 6 bases and J by 2 bases, and 18 bases separated the two germline ends. Germline V lookup: CDR1 SQVTM, CDR2 ANQGSEA. CDR3 size: 15 residues. CDR3 nucleotides: TGCAGCGTCCTGCTCCGCCCGCTTAACACAGATACGCAGTATTTT. Amino acids: CSVLLRPLNTDTQYF.

This clonotype was picked up a small number of times. The chain combines TRBV6-2 or TRBV6-3 with TRBJ2-3; no reliable D call. V dropped 0 bases and J dropped 11 bases, with 18 bases sitting between them. Germline CDR1 is MNHEY and CDR2 is SVGEGT. This CDR3 comprises 15 residues. The CDR3 loop is CASSYSDPPPTGQYF. The CDR3 DNA reads TGTGCCAGCAGTTACTCGGACCCGCCTCCGACTGGGCAGTATTTT.

This clonotype has a count of ten or more. The chain employs TRBV7-9 and TRBJ1-1; 7 bases match TRBD1. CDR1 and CDR2 (germline): SEHNR, FQNEAQ (reference sequence). The CDR3 runs 14 residues. The trim removed 5 bases at V and 5 bases at J, leaving 8 bases unmatched. The CDR3 coding sequence is TGTGCCAGCAGCGCCATCATGACAGGGACTGAAGCTTTCTTT. Translation: CASSAIMTGTEAFF. Combining the CDR3 with reference TRBV7-9 and TRBJ1-1 gives the whole variable domain DTGVSQNPRHKITKRGQNVTFRCDPISEHNRLYWYRQTLGQGPEFLTYFQNEAQLEKSRLLSDRFSAERPKGSFSTLEIQRTEQGDSAMYLCASSAIMTGTEAFFGQGTRLTVV.

V is TRBV6-2 or TRBV6-3 and J is TRBJ2-1; D possibly matches TRBD1 or TRBD2 (5 bases each). The germline gives CDR1 MNHEY, CDR2 SVGEGT. The CDR3 spans 15 residues. Between the trimmed V and J ends, which lost 6 bases and 5 bases, there was a span of 17 bases. In nucleotides, the CDR3 is TGTGCCAGCAGGGGGGTGAAAGACAGCAACAATGAGCAGTTCTTC. Translated, it gives CASRGVKDSNNEQFF.

This clonotype came up many times. V is TRBV20-1 and J is TRBJ1-5; weak D call: TRBD1 (6 bases). This CDR3 comprises 14 residues. Germline V lookup: CDR1 DFQATT, CDR2 SNEGSKA (reference sequence). V dropped 6 bases and J dropped 4 bases, with 16 bases sitting between them. The CDR3 DNA is TGCAGTGCCATCCGGGCAGGGGAAAATCAGCCCCAGCATTTT. As protein: CSAIRAGENQPQHF.

This clonotype was detected ten times or more. V is TRBV5-1 and J is TRBJ2-2; TRBD2 might be the D (5 bases). Germline V CDR1 and CDR2: SGHRS, YFSETQ. V lost 0 bases to trimming and J lost 7 bases, with 13 bases between them. The CDR3 extends over 15 amino acids. The CDR3 region is CASSLAGKENGELFF. The DNA for the CDR3 is TGCGCCAGCAGCTTGGCCGGGAAGGAAAACGGGGAGCTGTTTTTT.

This clonotype was seen a few times. V is TRBV20-1 and J is TRBJ2-7; 7 nucleotides agree with TRBD2. J lost 0 bases, V lost 4 bases, and 6 bases had no gene match. The CDR3 covers 14 residues. Germline loops: CDR1 DFQATT, CDR2 SNEGSKA (reference sequence). Here the CDR3 reads CSANPRTSSYEQYF. In nucleotides, the CDR3 is TGCAGTGCTAATCCCAGGACTAGCTCCTACGAGCAGTACTTC.

This clonotype was observed a handful of times. The rearrangement joins TRBV7-9 to TRBJ2-1, with 8 bases aligning to TRBD2. CDR3 length: 15 residues. V lost 3 bases to trimming and J lost 5 bases; unmatched junction nucleotides: 6. The germline CDR1 and CDR2 sequences are SEHNR and FQNEAQ (reference sequence). Here the CDR3 DNA reads TGTGCCAGCAGCTTGGGTAGCGGGACTGACAATGAGCAGTTCTTC. This sequence encodes CASSLGSGTDNEQFF. Supplemented by reference TRBV7-9 and TRBJ2-1, the full variable domain reads DTGVSQNPRHKITKRGQNVTFRCDPISEHNRLYWYRQTLGQGPEFLTYFQNEAQLEKSRLLSDRFSAERPKGSFSTLEIQRTEQGDSAMYLCASSLGSGTDNEQFFGPGTRLTVL.

V usage is TRBV30 and J usage is TRBJ2-7; D gene ambiguous. Germline loops: CDR1 GTSNPN, CDR2 SVGIG (reference sequence). This CDR3 spans 12 amino acids. The V end was cut by 4 bases, the J end by 9 bases, with 16 bases between. The CDR3 spells CAWKGESFGQYF. CDR3 sequence (DNA): TGTGCCTGGAAGGGCGAGAGTTTTGGGCAGTACTTC.

At least ten counts were recorded for this clonotype. This rearrangement joins TRBV3-1 to TRBJ2-7; 11 positions agree with TRBD2. The germline V gene encodes CDR1 LGHDT and CDR2 YNNKEL (reference sequence). The CDR3 runs to 15 residues. The trim removed 3 bases at V and 3 bases at J, leaving 4 bases unmatched. The CDR3 coding sequence is TGTGCCAGCAGCCAGGGGACTAGCGGATTCTACGAGCAGTACTTC. It translates to CASSQGTSGFYEQYF.

J is TRBJ2-1 and V is TRBV20-1; the match to TRBD2 covers 7 bases. The length of the CDR3 is 17 residues. Germline lookup yields CDR1 DFQATT and CDR2 SNEGSKA (reference sequence). The junction had 8 bases not matched to a gene; V was cut back by 0 bases and J by 0 bases. The CDR3 here is CSARDLSGKVSYNEQFF. The CDR3 DNA sequence: TGCAGTGCTAGAGATTTGAGCGGGAAGGTCTCCTACAATGAGCAGTTCTTC.

This rearrangement joins TRBV20-1 to TRBJ2-5, with D maybe TRBD2 (6 bases). V lost 5 bases, J lost 5 bases, and 18 bases lay in between. Germline values: CDR1 DFQATT, CDR2 SNEGSKA (reference sequence). The CDR3 runs to 14 residues. The CDR3 loop reads CSAHISGAGETQYF. DNA for the CDR3: TGCAGTGCTCATATTAGCGGAGCCGGGGAGACCCAGTACTTC.

This clonotype was found a few times. This chain uses TRBV7-9 with TRBJ1-2; no firm D call. The germline V and J ends were trimmed by 5 bases and 2 bases, with 9 bases remaining between them. Germline CDR1 and CDR2: SEHNR and FQNEAQ (reference sequence). The length of the CDR3 is 13 residues. CDR3 in amino acids: CASSPLTNYGYTF. Written as DNA, the CDR3 is TGTGCCAGCAGCCCTCTTACAAACTATGGCTACACCTTC.

This clonotype was detected a few times. This CDR3 reads CAWSAGTSGTDTQYF. Written as DNA, the CDR3 is TGTGCCTGGAGTGCCGGGACTAGCGGCACAGATACGCAGTATTTT. This chain joins TRBV30 and TRBJ2-3, with 10 bases fitting TRBD2. This CDR3 region has 15 residues. CDR1 and CDR2 (germline): GTSNPN, SVGIG (reference sequence). V lost 1 base to trimming and J lost 1 base; unmatched junction nucleotides: 2. The variable domain in full, with the rest retrieved from reference TRBV30 and TRBJ2-3, is SQTIHQWPATLVQPVGSPLSLECTVEGTSNPNLYWYRQAAGRGLQLLFYSVGIGQISSEVPQNLSASRPQDRQFILSSKKLLLSDSGFYLCAWSAGTSGTDTQYFGPGTRLTVL.

The table lists this clonotype with a few counts. The chain couples TRBV20-1 to TRBJ2-2; no definite D call. CDR3 length: 13 residues. Germline lookup yields CDR1 DFQATT and CDR2 SNEGSKA (reference sequence). The V and J ends lost 6 bases and 1 base respectively, with 9 bases between them. The CDR3, as DNA: TGCAGTGCGAGAAAATTGAACACCGGGGAGCTGTTTTTT. This encodes CSARKLNTGELFF.

This CDR3 reads CSARRRGAGTEAFF. For the CDR3, the DNA is TGCAGTGCTAGGCGGCGGGGGGCGGGCACTGAAGCTTTCTTT. This rearrangement joins TRBV20-1 to TRBJ1-1, with a possible D match to TRBD1 (6 bases). The CDR3 has 14 residues. V shed 3 bases and J shed 4 bases, with 15 bases lying between them. Germline CDR1 and CDR2: DFQATT and SNEGSKA (reference sequence).

As regards this clonotype: With only one base between it and a far larger clone, this is likely a read error. The chain uses TRBV27 and TRBJ1-1; no clear D. In germline, CDR1 is MNHEY, CDR2 SMNVEV (reference sequence). The CDR3 contains 13 residues. This CDR3 is CASCLSGNTEAFF. The DNA for the CDR3 is TGTGCCAGCTGTTTATCGGGGAACACTGAAGCTTTCTTT.

The V call is TRBV6-1, the J call TRBJ2-7, with D perhaps matching TRBD1 or TRBD2 (5 bases each). In germline, CDR1 is MNHNS, CDR2 SASEGT. CDR3 length: 14 residues. V was pared by 2 bases and J by 3 bases, with 11 bases between. The CDR3 reads CASSEFGGVYEQYF. In nucleotides, the CDR3 is TGTGCCAGCAGTGAATTTGGGGGAGTCTACGAGCAGTACTTC.

This clonotype showed up just a few times. The gene calls are TRBV7-8 and TRBJ2-7; 7 nucleotides match TRBD2. There are 16 residues in the CDR3. V was pared by 2 bases and J by 0 bases, with 7 bases of the junction left unmatched. CDR1 is SGHVS and CDR2 is FQNEAQ in the germline V gene. Here the CDR3 reads CASSLFEGGFSYEQYF. CDR3 nucleotides: TGTGCCAGCAGCTTATTTGAGGGAGGGTTCTCCTACGAGCAGTACTTC.

This clonotype was found a few times. Written as DNA, the CDR3 is TGCAGTGCTATAAGTACAGGGCCGGGAGCCGGGGAGCTGTTTTTT. Its protein is CSAISTGPGAGELFF. The rearrangement joins TRBV20-1 to TRBJ2-2; either TRBD1 or TRBD2 may supply D (6 bases each). Germline V lookup: CDR1 DFQATT, CDR2 SNEGSKA (reference sequence). Trimming cost V 4 bases and J 6 bases, with 18 bases left between them. This CDR3 has 15 amino acids.

This clonotype was observed a handful of times. The V and J genes are TRBV9 and TRBJ1-1, with D possibly being TRBD1 (6 bases). This CDR3 has 18 amino acids. Trimming removed 6 bases from V and 2 bases from J, with 26 bases in between. Germline V gives CDR1 SGDLS, CDR2 YYNGEE. In nucleotides, the CDR3 is TGTGCCAGCACCACATTGACTTCACCGGACAGAGGAAACACTGAAGCTTTCTTT. This gives the protein CASTTLTSPDRGNTEAFF. The full variable domain, with the rest looked up from reference TRBV9 and TRBJ1-1, is DSGVTQTPKHLITATGQRVTLRCSPRSGDLSVYWYQQSLDQGLQFLIQYYNGEERAKGNILERFSAQQFPDLHSELNLSSLELGDSALYFCASTTLTSPDRGNTEAFFGQGTRLTVV.